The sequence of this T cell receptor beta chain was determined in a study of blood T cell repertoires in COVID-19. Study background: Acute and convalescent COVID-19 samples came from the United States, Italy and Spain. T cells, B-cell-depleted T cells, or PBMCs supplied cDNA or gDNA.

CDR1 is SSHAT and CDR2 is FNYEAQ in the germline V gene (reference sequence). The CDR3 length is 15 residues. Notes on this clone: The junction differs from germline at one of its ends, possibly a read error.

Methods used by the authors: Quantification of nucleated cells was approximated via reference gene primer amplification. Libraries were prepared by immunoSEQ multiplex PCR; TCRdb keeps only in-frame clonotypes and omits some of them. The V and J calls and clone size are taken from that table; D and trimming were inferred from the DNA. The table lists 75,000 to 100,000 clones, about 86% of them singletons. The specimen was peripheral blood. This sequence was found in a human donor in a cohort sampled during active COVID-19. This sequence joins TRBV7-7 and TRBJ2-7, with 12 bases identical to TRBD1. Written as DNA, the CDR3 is TGTGCTAGCAGCGAGGGACAGGGGGCCTCCTACGAGCAGTACTTC. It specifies CASSEGQGASYEQYF.